This T cell receptor (beta chain) derives from a study of shared clonotypes between healthy human individuals. There are 20 residues in the CDR3. V was clipped by 1 base and J by 3 bases; unmatched bases: 18. Germline lookup yields CDR1 MDHEN and CDR2 SYDVKM. Profiled with immunoSEQ multiplex PCR; TCRdb holds only in-frame clones, not every one. The sample contains millions of clones, under 95% of which appear only once. Comment on this clone: The antigen remains unidentified.

Positively selected for CCR7, the CD45RO-negative cells used as naive CD8 cells excluded terminally differentiated effector memory CD45RA+ cells. Study results and caveats: Sequencing depth was a factor that was expected to affect clonotype sharing among donors. Some clonotypes were shared by all four sorted-subset donors, while others were not shared. The non-shared ones had lower generation probabilities than the shared ones.

The clonotype was recovered from a young man in good health. Some clones in this sample may be carry-over from other donors' samples. J is TRBJ2-1 and V is TRBV28, with 7 positions matching TRBD2. Input material: naive CD8+ T cells from PBMCs. The CDR3 loop is CASSLSYLPSASGDYNEQFF. The CDR3, as DNA: TGTGCCAGCAGTTTATCGTACCTCCCGAGTGCTAGCGGAGACTACAATGAGCAGTTCTTC.